The clone carrying this TCR beta chain came up many times. The antigen remains unidentified. Quantitative 5'-RACE with molecular barcodes generated TCR beta libraries. TCRdb fed the 5' RACE reads into MiXCR, producing one record per CDR3 protein. The table includes 750,000 to 850,000 distinct CDR3 sequences, approximately 12% detected once. The data were taken from a study of CD8 T cells in ankylosing spondylitis. Whole-study findings and limits: The clones that were linked to disease were reported to be significantly enriched in matched synovial fluid samples from ankylosing spondylitis patients. A TCR beta motif made of about eight highly homologous variants seemed typical of ankylosing spondylitis blood. Earlier reports found some motif variants in synovial fluid and blood in reactive arthritis. Disease-linked clones bore a CD8+ phenotype, appearing relatively rarely in peripheral blood.

The CDR3 runs to 17 residues. The V and J ends lost 3 bases and 0 bases respectively, with 17 bases between them. Germline V gene sequence: CDR1 MNHEY, CDR2 SMNVEV (reference sequence). The chain joins TRBV27 to TRBJ1-1; D is undetermined. The receptor was derived from a male donor with ankylosing spondylitis. The sample was blood, either unsorted or a sorted T cell fraction (not recorded which). CDR3 DNA sequence: TGTGCCAGCAGTTTTCGAGATATTAACTCCATGAACACTGAAGCTTTCTTT. This translates into CASSFRDINSMNTEAFF.